These 27 T cell receptor beta chains were sequenced from one sample in a study of PD-L1 blockade in urothelial cancer. Profiling relied on immunoSEQ multiplex PCR, and the TCRdb table lists in-frame clones only, not all of them. This table has about 700 clones, about a third appearing once. The sequences come from tumor tissue, collected before atezolizumab (anti-PD-L1) treatment. These TCRs come from a man between 60 and 75 years old with urothelial cancer.

By sample share, this clone is large. The V and J genes are TRBV11-3 and TRBJ2-3, with 7 bases identical to TRBD2. Germline-derived CDR1 and CDR2 are SGHNT and YENEEA. The J segment lost 0 bases and the V segment lost 5 bases, leaving 5 bases of the junction unmatched. This CDR3 comprises 15 residues. CDR3 residues: CASSPPSGSTDTQYF. The CDR3 DNA reads TGTGCCAGCAGCCCCCCTAGCGGTAGCACAGATACGCAGTATTTT.

This chain uses TRBV19 with TRBJ1-2, with TRBD1 matching 8 bases. CDR3 length: 13 residues. V was pared by 6 bases and J by 5 bases, with 5 bases of the junction left unmatched. Germline loops: CDR1 LNHDA, CDR2 SQIVND (reference sequence). As DNA, the CDR3 is TGTGCCAGTAGCAGGGGGCAAATTTATGGCTACACCTTC. It translates to CASSRGQIYGYTF.

The chain employs TRBV28 and TRBJ1-2, with 11 bases fitting TRBD1. V trimming: 11 bases; J trimming: 6 bases; junction bases outside the gene matches: 5. Germline V gene lookup returns CDR1 MDHEN and CDR2 SYDVKM. The CDR3 has 12 residues. The CDR3 coding sequence is TGTGCCGTAGGACAGGGGGCTGATGGCTACACCTTC. Residues: CAVGQGADGYTF.

This clone was counted between two and nine times. The rearrangement links TRBV9 to TRBJ2-3; D not resolved. The ends were cut back, 1 base at V and 4 bases at J, with 10 bases in the middle. The CDR3 contains 14 residues. CDR1 and CDR2 from the germline V gene are SGDLS and YYNGEE. CDR3 sequence: CASSVLPRSDTQYF. The CDR3 nucleotides read TGTGCCAGCAGCGTATTGCCTAGATCAGATACGCAGTATTTT.

V is TRBV11-3 and J is TRBJ2-5, with D possibly matching TRBD2 (5 bases). CDR3 length: 15 amino acids. Per the germline V gene, CDR1 is SGHNT and CDR2 is YENEEA. V lost 5 bases and J 5 bases, leaving 18 bases between the germline ends. The CDR3 coding sequence is TGTGCCAGCAGCATGGACGTAGCGCCGTGGGAGACCCAGTACTTC. Translation gives CASSMDVAPWETQYF.

V is TRBV18 and J is TRBJ1-4; D remains unclear. CDR1 KGHSH and CDR2 LQKENI come from the germline V gene. The CDR3 runs 15 residues. Trimming shortened V by 6 bases and J by 5 bases, and 16 bases separated the two germline ends. This CDR3 is CASSLGPPRNEKLFF. The CDR3 region has the DNA TGTGCCAGCTCCCTCGGACCGCCTCGGAATGAAAAACTGTTTTTT.

This clone is classed as medium-sized. This sequence joins TRBV11-3 and TRBJ2-5, with 7 bases fitting TRBD1. The CDR3 length is 14 residues. V lost 4 bases to trimming and J lost 5 bases; unmatched junction nucleotides: 7. Germline-derived CDR1 and CDR2 are SGHNT and YENEEA. As DNA, the CDR3 is TGTGCCAGCAGCTCCAACAGGGGAAAGGAGACCCAGTACTTC. Translation gives CASSSNRGKETQYF.

The chain recombines TRBV18 with TRBJ1-1; tentative D call: TRBD1 (5 bases). Germline CDR1 KGHSH, CDR2 LQKENI. The V end was cut by 3 bases, the J end by 1 base, with 15 bases between. CDR3 length equals 16 residues. The CDR3 DNA follows: TGTGCCAGCTCACCGACTAGTCCGGACAAGAACACTGAAGCTTTCTTT. Protein sequence: CASSPTSPDKNTEAFF.

This clone was picked up a small number of times. This sequence joins TRBV9 and TRBJ2-3; 10 bases fit TRBD2. After removal of 0 bases from V and 6 bases from J, the junction contained 7 bases not matched to a gene. Germline lookup yields CDR1 SGDLS and CDR2 YYNGEE. This CDR3 has 16 residues. CDR3 region: CASSVAAGGPTDTQYF. CDR3 sequence (DNA): TGTGCCAGCAGCGTAGCAGCGGGAGGGCCCACTGATACGCAGTATTTT.

V is TRBV19 and J is TRBJ2-5; TRBD1 matches at 8 bases. V dropped 7 bases and J dropped 4; count of bases not matched to a gene: 11. This CDR3 is built from 15 residues. CDR1 LNHDA and CDR2 SQIVND come from the germline V gene (reference sequence). CDR3 amino acids: CASTPGGGRRETQYF. The CDR3 bases are TGTGCCAGTACCCCAGGGGGCGGTCGAAGAGAGACCCAGTACTTC.

This chain connects TRBV29-1 to TRBJ1-1; 8 positions match TRBD1. CDR1 and CDR2 from the germline V gene are SQVTM and ANQGSEA. The junction had 5 bases not matched to a gene; V was cut back by 0 bases and J by 5 bases. This CDR3 has 14 residues. CDR3 coding DNA: TGCAGCGTTGAAGATTCAACAGGGGGAACTGAAGCTTTCTTT. Its protein is CSVEDSTGGTEAFF.

In its sample, this clone ranks as large (0.1 to 1%). The chain recombines TRBV10-3 with TRBJ1-6, with 8 positions matching TRBD1. The CDR3 sequence is 16 residues long. J lost 9 bases, V lost 0 bases, and 7 bases had no gene match. The germline V gene encodes CDR1 ENHRY and CDR2 SYGVKD. Here the CDR3 DNA reads TGTGCCATCAGTGAGTCCGCAGGGGGCGCGGGTTCACCCCTCCACTTT. Translation: CAISESAGGAGSPLHF.

By its share, this clone is large. This chain joins TRBV6-8 and TRBJ2-1; no reliable D call. V gave up 5 bases and J gave up 5 bases, with 16 bases separating them. The CDR3 has 15 amino acids. The germline CDR1 and CDR2 sequences are MNHGY and SAAAGT. CDR3 nucleotides: TGTGCCAGCAGTGTCGAACTAACGGCTAACAATGAGCAGTTCTTC. Translated: CASSVELTANNEQFF.

The chain uses TRBV29-1 and TRBJ1-3, with a possible D match to TRBD1 (6 bases). The length of the CDR3 is 13 residues. Trimming took 6 bases from V and 0 from J, leaving 9 bases between them. Germline assignment: CDR1 SQVTM and CDR2 ANQGSEA. The CDR3 protein is CSVWTDSGNTIYF. The CDR3 nucleotides are TGCAGCGTCTGGACAGACTCTGGAAACACCATATATTTT.

The chain carries TRBV5-1 and TRBJ2-6, with TRBD1 matching over 11 bases. V was pared by 3 bases and J by 1 base, with 6 bases of the junction left unmatched. Germline loops: CDR1 SGHRS, CDR2 YFSETQ. The CDR3 contains 18 residues. This CDR3 is CASSSGTGGISGANVLTF. Written as DNA, the CDR3 is TGCGCCAGCAGCTCAGGGACAGGGGGTATTTCTGGGGCCAACGTCCTGACTTTC.

By share, this clone ranks as medium-sized. This chain connects TRBV11-3 to TRBJ2-5; TRBD2 matches 11 bases. Germline V gives CDR1 SGHNT, CDR2 YENEEA. Germline trimming cut 5 bases from V and 8 bases from J; bases unmatched to any gene: 7. This CDR3 is built from 14 residues. The CDR3 DNA is TGTGCCAGCAGCACTAGCGGGAGCTCCGCCACCCAGTACTTC. This gives the protein CASSTSGSSATQYF.

This clone was seen a few times. The chain recombines TRBV11-3 with TRBJ2-3; D is undetermined. Germline CDR1 reads SGHNT; CDR2 reads YENEEA. The length of the CDR3 is 17 residues. The V end lost 4 bases, the J end lost 5 bases, and 22 bases lay between the germline ends. CDR3 in amino acids: CASSSFLSPGPGDTQYF. The CDR3 nucleotides are TGTGCCAGCAGCTCATTTCTATCACCCGGGCCGGGAGATACGCAGTATTTT. The full variable domain, rest sourced from reference TRBV11-3 and TRBJ2-3, is EAGVVQSPRYKIIEKKQPVAFWCNPISGHNTLYWYLQNLGQGPELLIRYENEEAVDDSQLPKDRFSAERLKGVDSTLKIQPAELGDSAVYLCASSSFLSPGPGDTQYFGPGTRLTVL.

In regard to this clone: One end of the junction is discordant with germline, which a read error may explain. The gene calls are TRBV10-3 and TRBJ1-3; D not certain. The CDR3 is 13 residues long. Germline V gene lookup returns CDR1 ENHRY and CDR2 SYGVKD. Here the CDR3 reads CASSEGSGNTIYF. The CDR3 DNA sequence: TGTGCCAGCAGTGAGGGCAGTGGAAACACCATATATTTT.

This clone was found a few times. This rearrangement joins TRBV11-3 to TRBJ1-1; D is possibly TRBD1 (5 bases). CDR3 length equals 15 residues. Germline values: CDR1 SGHNT, CDR2 YENEEA. V dropped 5 bases and J dropped 1 base, with 14 bases sitting between them. In DNA, the CDR3 is TGTGCCAGCAGCACTTCCTCAGGGAAGAACACTGAAGCTTTCTTT. Its protein is CASSTSSGKNTEAFF.

This chain joins TRBV9 and TRBJ2-7; perhaps TRBD2 as D (5 bases). The CDR3 consists of 14 residues. Trimming took off 0 bases at V and 0 bases at J, with 7 bases between the two ends. Germline V lookup: CDR1 SGDLS, CDR2 YYNGEE. The CDR3 bases are TGTGCCAGCAGCGTAGGAGGGCTCTCCTACGAGCAGTACTTC. It is translated as CASSVGGLSYEQYF.

The table lists this clone with a few counts. The chain has TRBV5-1 and TRBJ2-1; 10 bases fit TRBD2. The CDR3 runs to 17 residues. Germline CDR1 is SGHRS and CDR2 is YFSETQ. The V and J ends lost 1 base and 3 bases, in that order; junction bases with no gene match: 7. The CDR3 spells CASSLTGTSDFYNEQFF. CDR3 DNA: TGCGCCAGCAGCTTGACCGGGACTAGCGATTTCTACAATGAGCAGTTCTTC.

The chain links TRBV29-1 to TRBJ1-2; 7 bases are shared with TRBD1. The CDR3 consists of 13 residues. Trimming at V came to 3 bases and at J to 6 bases, leaving 7 bases not matched to a gene. Germline CDR1 SQVTM, CDR2 ANQGSEA. The CDR3 sequence: CSVEWDRVNGYTF. The CDR3 coding sequence is TGCAGCGTTGAGTGGGACAGAGTCAATGGCTACACCTTC.

The chain carries TRBV12-5 and TRBJ2-1; TRBD2 agrees at 8 bases. Germline CDR1 and CDR2: LGHNT and FRNRAP. The CDR3 runs to 14 residues. CDR3 in DNA: TGTGCCAGCACCCCCGGGGGGGGAGTCAATGAGCAGTTCTTC. As protein: CASTPGGGVNEQFF.

By its share, this clone is medium-sized (0.01 to 0.1%). The chain is built from TRBV11-3 and TRBJ2-5; maybe TRBD2 (5 bases). The germline V and J ends were trimmed by 5 bases and 0 bases, with 13 bases remaining between them. Per the germline V gene, CDR1 is SGHNT and CDR2 is YENEEA. CDR3 length equals 15 residues. CDR3 sequence (DNA): TGTGCCAGCAGCCAAGGAGAGGGCTACCAAGAGACCCAGTACTTC. Residues: CASSQGEGYQETQYF.

This clone has only a few counts. As DNA, the CDR3 is TGTGCCAGCAGCTTTGTACCCGGGACCTTAGGAAACGAGCAGTACTTC. This translates into CASSFVPGTLGNEQYF. The J gene is TRBJ2-7, the V gene TRBV11-3; TRBD1 or TRBD2 may be the D gene (5 bases each). CDR3 length: 16 residues. Trimming took 3 bases from V and 5 from J, leaving 20 bases between them. Germline V gene sequence: CDR1 SGHNT, CDR2 YENEEA. The variable domain in full, with the rest retrieved from reference TRBV11-3 and TRBJ2-7, is EAGVVQSPRYKIIEKKQPVAFWCNPISGHNTLYWYLQNLGQGPELLIRYENEEAVDDSQLPKDRFSAERLKGVDSTLKIQPAELGDSAVYLCASSFVPGTLGNEQYFGPGTRLTVT.

This clone came up a few times. This rearrangement joins TRBV10-3 to TRBJ2-2; 12 bases are a match to TRBD2. Germline V gives CDR1 ENHRY, CDR2 SYGVKD. CDR3 size: 14 residues. Trimming took 10 bases from V and 4 from J; bases not matched to a gene: 4. CDR3 region: CASGLAGSTGELFF. The CDR3 coding sequence is TGTGCCAGCGGACTAGCGGGAAGCACCGGGGAGCTGTTTTTT.

This clone was seen a handful of times. The chain is built from TRBV10-3 and TRBJ1-1; D ambiguous. V lost 6 bases and J lost 3, with 14 bases in between. Germline CDR1 reads ENHRY; CDR2 reads SYGVKD. The length of the CDR3 is 14 residues. This CDR3 reads CAIRDGAADTEAFF. In DNA form, the CDR3 reads TGTGCCATCAGGGATGGTGCGGCGGACACTGAAGCTTTCTTT.